These T cell receptor beta chains were read from a single sample in a study of blood T cells in healthy people across ages. One entry per CDR3 protein, called by TCRdb with MiXCR from the 5' RACE reads. The sample shows over 1.5 million distinct CDR3 sequences, roughly 50% of them seen only once. Sequencing used blood. These receptors were taken from a woman aged 35 to 49 in good health. Both conserved end residues are part of each CDR3. D genes are given only for firm matches. Size values are once, few and many counts, or a class for expanded clones, and some rows have none.

clone size,V gene,D gene,J gene,CDR3 DNA,CDR3 protein
many,TRBV6-5,TRBD2,TRBJ2-1,TGTGCCAGCAGGGGACTAGCGGGGGGCAATGAGCAGTTCTTC,CASRGLAGGNEQFF
.,TRBV6-5,TRBD1,TRBJ1-1,TGTGCCAGCAGCCACAGACAGGGAAGATTGAACACTGAAGCTTTCTTT,CASSHRQGRLNTEAFF
.,TRBV27,.,TRBJ2-5,TGTGCCAGCGGAGGGAGGCGCGGGGAGACCCAGTACTTC,CASGGRRGETQYF
few,TRBV29-1,.,TRBJ2-3,TGCAGCGTTGAGCGGACTCGTACAGATACGCAGTATTTT,CSVERTRTDTQYF
.,TRBV6-2/TRBV6-3,.,TRBJ2-7,TGTGCCAGCAGTTACTCTGACTGGGGAAGCGAGCAGTACTTC,CASSYSDWGSEQYF
.,TRBV20-1,.,TRBJ2-7,TGCAGTGTCCGAGGAAATTCCTACGAGCAGTACTTC,CSVRGNSYEQYF
few,TRBV20-1,.,TRBJ2-5,TGCAGTGCTAGAGCCAATAGACTGGGCCAAGAGACCCAGTACTTC,CSARANRLGQETQYF
.,TRBV11-2,.,TRBJ2-1,TGTGCCAGCAGCTCCTCTCGGGGCACTGAGCAGTTCTTC,CASSSSRGTEQFF
.,TRBV10-3,.,TRBJ2-5,TGTGCCATCAGGAGGACACAGCAAGAGACCCAGTACTTC,CAIRRTQQETQYF
.,TRBV3-1,.,TRBJ2-5,TGTGCCAGCAGGGACTCCGGGGCCGATGAGCAGTACTTC,CASRDSGADEQYF
.,TRBV27,.,TRBJ1-5,TGTGCCAGCAGTTCTTGGGGGGCGGGTAGCAATCAGCCCCAGCATTTT,CASSSWGAGSNQPQHF
few,TRBV24-1,.,TRBJ2-7,TGTGCCACTTCTTCCCGGGGCGAGCAGTACTTC,CATSSRGEQYF
.,TRBV28,TRBD1,TRBJ2-7,TGTGCCAGCAGTCCCGGACAGGGGTTCCCCTGGGAGCAGTACTTC,CASSPGQGFPWEQYF
.,TRBV18,TRBD1,TRBJ1-6,TGTGCCAGCTCCCCCGGGACAGGGGACTCCTATAATTCACCCCTCCACTTT,CASSPGTGDSYNSPLHF
.,TRBV6-5,.,TRBJ1-1,TGTGCCAGCAGTTACCGTACGACAGGCGGGATGAACACTGAAGCTTTCTTT,CASSYRTTGGMNTEAFF
few,TRBV20-1,TRBD1,TRBJ1-2,TGCAGTGCTGCTACCGGGACAGGGGTTTTCTATGGCTACACCTTC,CSAATGTGVFYGYTF
few,TRBV4-1,.,TRBJ2-3,TGCGCCAGCAACGGCCGCAGAGCAGATACGCAGTATTTT,CASNGRRADTQYF
few,TRBV6-2/TRBV6-3,.,TRBJ2-7,TGTGCCAGCAGTCGAGGGGGAACCTACTCCTACGAGCAGTACTTC,CASSRGGTYSYEQYF
.,TRBV6-5,.,TRBJ1-4,TGTGCCAGCAGTTACTCGGGCAGGGTCGGAAATGAAAAACTGTTTTTT,CASSYSGRVGNEKLFF
.,TRBV7-9,.,TRBJ2-7,TGTGCCAGCAGCTCCAGGGGAAATAGGCCCCCCTACGAGCAGTACTTC,CASSSRGNRPPYEQYF
.,TRBV28,TRBD2,TRBJ2-1,TGTGCCAGCGTCACGACTAGCGGGGGGCTCTACGAGCAGTTCTTC,CASVTTSGGLYEQFF
.,TRBV6-2/TRBV6-3,.,TRBJ1-2,TGTGCCAGCAGTTACCACCCTGGGGATGGGAACTATGGCTACACCTTC,CASSYHPGDGNYGYTF
.,TRBV29-1,TRBD1,TRBJ1-1,TGCAGCGTCAAGACAGGGCTGCTGAACACTGAAGCTTTCTTT,CSVKTGLLNTEAFF
.,TRBV20-1,.,TRBJ2-7,TGCAGTGCTAGTTCTCAGGGGATGTCCTACGAGCAGTACTTC,CSASSQGMSYEQYF
.,TRBV4-3,.,TRBJ2-3,TGCGCCAGCAGCCAAGAAGGGACTGGAAGAGATACGCAGTATTTT,CASSQEGTGRDTQYF
.,TRBV3-1,.,TRBJ2-5,TGTGCCAGCAGCCAAGGACAGGTTGGAGAGACCCAGTACTTC,CASSQGQVGETQYF
.,TRBV4-3,TRBD1,TRBJ2-4,TGCGCCAGCAGCCAAGGCGGGACAGGGGGAAGAAACATTCAGTACTTC,CASSQGGTGGRNIQYF
few,TRBV7-2,TRBD2,TRBJ2-1,TGTGCCAGCAGCTTAGCCTTTGGCGGGGGGCCTCAGAATGAGCAGTTCTTC,CASSLAFGGGPQNEQFF